Listed below are T cell receptor beta chains from one sample, sequenced in a study of blood T cell repertoires in COVID-19. TCRdb's table, derived via immunoSEQ multiplex PCR, lists solely in-frame clones and lacks some. The repertoire consists of some 320,000 clones, with over 85% occurring once and the leading ten covering roughly 2.5%. Sequencing was done on a sample of PBMCs or T cells enriched from blood (not recorded which). The receptors were gathered from a man between 60 and 75 years old who had recovered from COVID-19. The CDR3 runs from the conserved cysteine through the conserved F or W. The order of the fields is D gene, V gene, J gene, clone size, CDR3 protein, CDR3 DNA. D genes are given only for firm matches. Clone size is given for some rows only: seen once, a few or many times, or a class if the clone is expanded.

-,TRBV18,TRBJ1-2,-,CASSPSQEVTGYTF,TGTGCCAGCTCACCTTCCCAGGAGGTAACCGGCTACACCTTC
-,TRBV6-1,TRBJ1-6,once,CASSEWDTSSYNSPLHF,TGTGCCAGCAGTGAATGGGACACTAGCTCCTATAATTCACCCCTCCACTTT
TRBD1,TRBV15,TRBJ1-5,-,CATSRLRQGRNQPQHF,TGTGCCACCAGCAGACTGCGACAGGGTAGGAATCAGCCCCAGCATTTT
-,TRBV3-1/TRBV3-2,TRBJ2-1,-,CASSQGDTGQFF,TGTGCCAGCAGCCAAGGAGATACAGGGCAGTTCTTC
-,TRBV5-1,TRBJ2-2,-,CASSFTVNTGELFF,TGCGCCAGCAGCTTTACAGTGAACACCGGGGAGCTGTTTTTT
-,TRBV9,TRBJ1-2,-,CASSTDNYGYTF,TGTGCCAGCAGCACAGATAACTATGGCTACACCTTC
TRBD2,TRBV5-6,TRBJ2-7,-,CASSFSGDGLRDF,TGTGCCAGCAGCTTTAGCGGGGATGGCCTCAGGGACTTC
TRBD1,TRBV24-1,TRBJ1-2,-,CATSDRGQGWGYTF,TGTGCCACCAGTGACCGAGGACAGGGGTGGGGCTACACCTTC
TRBD2,TRBV19,TRBJ2-5,-,CASRRSGGALETQYF,TGTGCCAGTAGGAGGAGCGGGGGGGCCTTAGAGACCCAGTACTTC
-,TRBV30,TRBJ1-3,-,CAWSRPTGGKVSGNTIYF,TGTGCCTGGAGTCGCCCTACCGGGGGTAAGGTTTCTGGAAACACCATATATTTT
-,TRBV2,TRBJ1-2,-,CASIPRERGDGYTF,TGTGCCAGCATCCCTCGCGAGCGAGGAGATGGCTACACCTTC
-,TRBV5-1,TRBJ1-1,-,CASSLYSGAEAFF,TGCGCCAGCAGCCTTTACAGTGGCGCTGAAGCTTTCTTT
-,TRBV29-1,TRBJ2-1,-,CSVEGWAGGSLNEQFF,TGCAGCGTTGAAGGTTGGGCAGGGGGGTCCCTCAATGAGCAGTTCTTC
-,TRBV7-8,TRBJ1-6,once,CASSLVGGLDSPLHF,TGTGCCAGCAGCTTAGTGGGGGGTTTGGATTCACCCCTCCACTTT
-,TRBV2,TRBJ1-2,-,CASRDNKPHGYTF,TGTGCCAGCAGAGACAACAAGCCCCATGGCTACACCTTC
TRBD1,TRBV3-1/TRBV3-2,TRBJ2-1,few,CASSQNRGNEQFF,TGTGCCAGCAGTCAGAACAGGGGGAATGAGCAGTTCTTC
-,TRBV29-1,TRBJ1-2,once,CSVEVFDGYTF,TGCAGCGTTGAAGTGTTCGATGGCTACACCTTC
-,TRBV12-5,TRBJ1-1,few,CASGTTAGWTEAFF,TGTGCTAGTGGAACGACGGCGGGATGGACTGAAGCTTTCTTT
-,TRBV12-3/TRBV12-4,TRBJ1-2,-,CASSFGQLYGYTF,TGTGCCAGCAGTTTTGGACAATTATATGGCTACACCTTC
TRBD1,TRBV15,TRBJ1-1,-,CATSRDQIRGPLAFF,TGTGCCACCAGCAGAGATCAAATCAGGGGGCCCTTGGCTTTCTTT
-,TRBV28,TRBJ1-1,-,CASSLWGGEAFF,TGTGCCAGCAGTTTATGGGGGGGTGAAGCTTTCTTT
TRBD1,TRBV28,TRBJ1-6,-,CASSSARQGARGSALHF,TGTGCCAGCAGTTCCGCACGCCAGGGGGCGCGGGGTTCGGCCCTCCACTTT
-,TRBV9,TRBJ2-2,-,CASSVGPQGTGELFF,TGTGCCAGCAGCGTAGGACCGCAGGGTACCGGGGAGCTGTTTTTT
-,TRBV7-9,TRBJ1-5,-,CASMGGELGPQHF,TGTGCCAGCATGGGGGGAGAATTGGGGCCCCAGCATTTT
-,TRBV19,TRBJ1-2,-,CASSITQINYGYTF,TGTGCCAGTAGTATCACACAGATTAACTATGGCTACACCTTC
TRBD1,TRBV4-1,TRBJ1-2,-,CASSQHLTGGGGYTF,TGCGCCAGCAGCCAACATCTGACAGGGGGTGGTGGCTACACCTTC
-,TRBV27,TRBJ2-7,-,CASSLRYAYEQYF,TGTGCCAGCAGTCTAAGATACGCCTACGAGCAGTACTTC
TRBD1,TRBV9,TRBJ2-2,-,CASSEGAPGELFF,TGTGCCAGCAGCGAGGGGGCGCCCGGGGAGCTGTTTTTT
TRBD1,TRBV5-6,TRBJ1-5,-,CASSFAGGSNQPQHF,TGTGCCAGCAGCTTCGCAGGGGGCAGCAATCAGCCCCAGCATTTT
TRBD1,TRBV24-1,TRBJ1-3,-,CATSLTGTVYYVKDSGNTIYF,TGTGCCACCAGCCTTACCGGGACAGTGTACTACGTTAAAGACTCTGGAAACACCATATATTTT
TRBD1,TRBV6-5,TRBJ1-2,-,CASSVRGKNGYTF,TGTGCCAGCAGCGTCAGGGGGAAAAATGGCTACACCTTC